This TCR beta chain comes out of a study of blood T cells in healthy people across ages. With a J-beta primer mix and a sample-barcoded 5' primer, a second PCR ran roughly 6 to 12 cycles. Each CDR3 protein is one row after TCRdb ran MiXCR on the 5' RACE reads. The data show 700,000 or so distinct CDR3 sequences, less than 45% seen once. V was trimmed by 9 bases and J by 1 base, leaving 13 bases between them. CDR3 size: 14 residues. CDR1 is KGHDR, CDR2 SFDVKD, per germline. The chain carries TRBV24-1 and TRBJ2-3; D call uncertain. Material for sequencing was blood. The source is a man aged 80 or over in good health. CDR3 protein: CATQGAEGTDTQYF. The CDR3 coding sequence is TGTGCCACCCAAGGAGCAGAAGGCACAGATACGCAGTATTTT.